A single sample gave rise to the 11 T cell receptor beta chains below, sequenced in a study of CD8+CD57+ T cells in acquired aplastic anemia. Patients sequenced had flow cytometry evidence of CD8+CD57+ cell expansion. TCR beta VDJ combinations and CDR3 sequences were profiled from genomic DNA. TCRdb processed the reads anew with MiXCR; each CDR3 protein has one entry. The sample includes hundreds of thousands of distinct CDR3 sequences, 50% to 65% of them seen just once. Sequenced material: sorted CD4+, CD8+, or CD8+CD57+ T cells (not recorded which) from PBMCs. The receptor set was obtained from a human donor with aplastic anemia.

In this sample, this clonotype turned up many times. J is TRBJ1-4 and V is TRBV3-1; no firm D call. Germline CDR1 reads LGHDT; CDR2 reads YNNKEL (reference sequence). Trimming stripped 1 base from V and 8 bases from J, with 5 bases between. The CDR3 is 12 amino acids. The chain's CDR3 is CASSQVEEKLFF. The CDR3, as DNA: TGTGCCAGCAGCCAAGTGGAGGAAAAACTGTTTTTT.

The V gene is TRBV19, the J gene TRBJ1-2; D gene unclear. The CDR3 length is 13 residues. The germline V and J ends were trimmed by 4 bases and 2 bases, with 8 bases remaining between them. Germline values: CDR1 LNHDA, CDR2 SQIVND (reference sequence). CDR3 DNA sequence: TGTGCCAGTAGTAGAGGCCAGAACTATGGCTACACCTTC. Protein sequence: CASSRGQNYGYTF.

V is TRBV24-1 and J is TRBJ2-7, with D perhaps matching TRBD1 (6 bases). From germline, CDR1 is KGHDR and CDR2 SFDVKD. The CDR3 is made up of 14 amino acids. The ends were cut back, 6 bases at V and 4 bases at J, with 15 bases in the middle. DNA for the CDR3: TGTGCCACCAGTAGCTCACAGGGTAGGTACGAGCAGTACTTC. Its protein product is CATSSSQGRYEQYF.

This clonotype was seen ten or more times. The V call is TRBV5-1, the J call TRBJ1-5; D is possibly TRBD1 (5 bases). CDR3 length: 16 residues. CDR1 is SGHRS, CDR2 YFSETQ, per germline. V was cut by 0 bases and J by 4 bases, with 14 bases left in between. The CDR3 protein is CASSLGGPPENQPQHF. The CDR3 region has the DNA TGCGCCAGCAGCTTGGGGGGACCCCCTGAAAATCAGCCCCAGCATTTT.

This clonotype occurred many times. The chain links TRBV12-1 to TRBJ2-7; the D call of TRBD1 is as the table states it, not checked on the DNA. TRBV12-1 is a recognized pseudogene. The CDR3 has 14 residues. CDR3 DNA: TGTGCCAGCAGCTTTGTACGGGATGACCACGAGCAGTACTTC. It codes for CASSFVRDDHEQYF.

The J gene is TRBJ1-4, the V gene TRBV20-1; D possibly corresponds to TRBD1 (5 bases). This CDR3 contains 12 residues. Germline CDR1 reads DFQATT; CDR2 reads SNEGSKA (reference sequence). Trimming stripped 2 bases from V and 8 bases from J, with 9 bases between. CDR3 sequence (DNA): TGCAGTGCTAGACAGGGAGGCGAAAAACTGTTTTTT. Residues: CSARQGGEKLFF.

This clonotype has more than one count but fewer than ten. The gene calls are TRBV25-1 and TRBJ2-5; TRBD2 agrees at 11 bases. With 3 bases clipped from V and 0 bases from J, the junction kept 18 bases outside the gene matches. Germline CDR1 MGHDK, CDR2 SYGVNS. The CDR3 has 21 amino acids. For the CDR3, the DNA is TGTGCCAGCAGTGACCCAAGACTAGCGGGGCTCGGGGGCCGTGACCAAGAGACCCAGTACTTC. It is translated as CASSDPRLAGLGGRDQETQYF.

This clonotype was detected only once. This chain joins TRBV19 and TRBJ2-5, with D maybe TRBD1 (5 bases). Germline V gene lookup returns CDR1 LNHDA and CDR2 SQIVND (reference sequence). The CDR3 has 13 amino acids. Trimming shortened V by 3 bases and J by 7 bases, and 12 bases separated the two germline ends. In DNA form, the CDR3 reads TGTGCCAGTAGTATTAAGGGGTTGGGGACCCAGTACTTC. Its protein is CASSIKGLGTQYF. The entire variable domain, with the rest obtained from reference TRBV19 and TRBJ2-5, is as follows: DGGITQSPKYLFRKEGQNVTLSCEQNLNHDAMYWYRQDPGQGLRLIYYSQIVNDFQKGDIAEGYSVSREKKESFPLTVTSAQKNPTAFYLCASSIKGLGTQYFGPGTRLLVL.

In this sample, this clonotype turned up once. The CDR3 loop reads CSASRAGGFTEAFF. In DNA form, the CDR3 reads TGCAGTGCTTCGCGAGCAGGTGGGTTCACTGAAGCTTTCTTT. The V gene is TRBV20-1, the J gene TRBJ1-1; no definite D call. CDR3 size: 14 residues. V was clipped by 5 bases and J by 4 bases, with 17 bases between them. CDR1 is DFQATT, CDR2 SNEGSKA, per germline (reference sequence).

V is TRBV24-1 and J is TRBJ2-3; 8 positions match TRBD1. V shed 3 bases and J 6 bases; nucleotides not matched to a gene: 7. The length of the CDR3 is 15 residues. Germline V CDR1 and CDR2: KGHDR, SFDVKD. The CDR3 DNA follows: TGTGCCACCAGTGATCCCTGGACAGGGCCGGATACGCAGTATTTT. Translated: CATSDPWTGPDTQYF.

The chain has TRBV20-1 and TRBJ2-7; TRBD1 agrees at 8 bases. This CDR3 has 15 amino acids. J gave up 2 bases and V 3 bases, and 9 bases lay outside the gene matches. The germline CDR1 and CDR2 sequences are DFQATT and SNEGSKA (reference sequence). The CDR3, as DNA: TGCAGTGCTAGGTGGGGGCAGGGGGCAACCTACGAGCAGTACTTC. It translates to CSARWGQGATYEQYF.